This TCR beta chain was sequenced during a study of tumor-infiltrating lymphocytes in glioblastoma multiforme. Points on this clonotype: A junction end diverges from the germline sequence, so it may reflect a read error.

Germline V gene lookup returns CDR1 LGHNA and CDR2 YNFKEQ. The CDR3 is 17 amino acids. Multiple V-beta primers and a C-beta primer amplified TCRB from RNA. Each CDR3 protein is one row after TCRdb ran MiXCR on the multiplex PCR reads. The sample carries under 35,000 distinct CDR3 sequences, around 55% recorded once. Input material: brain tumor tissue. This clonotype was obtained from a male donor with glioblastoma. This chain joins TRBV4-2 and TRBJ2-3; 10 bases line up with TRBD2. The CDR3 reads CVSSRVGLADPTDTQYF. In DNA, the CDR3 is TGCGTCAGCAGCCGGGTCGGACTAGCGGATCCCACAGATACGCAGTATTTT.